The clone carrying this TCR beta chain was recorded only once. No antigen is known for it. This sample is part of a study of OX40 agonist ivuxolimab in advanced cancers. Study details: Patients received intravenous ivuxolimab every 2 weeks at 0.01 to 10 mg/kg. Three patients, one with hepatocellular carcinoma and two with cutaneous melanoma, achieved partial responses. Points from the study as a whole: Patients who responded partially at 0.1-3.0 mg/kg showed clonal expansion ranking among the lowest. Still undetermined is the antigen specificity of the expanded peripheral T cells.

This CDR3 has 17 residues. Germline CDR1 and CDR2: LGHNA and YSLEER. J gave up 4 bases and V 1 base, and 7 bases lay outside the gene matches. Repertoires were generated with immunoSEQ multiplex PCR, while TCRdb's copy carries only in-frame clones and drops some. The data show about 77,000 clones, around 87% seen once. Sequencing was performed on CD4+ or CD8+ T cells sorted from blood, taken in a trial of the OX40 agonist ivuxolimab. The TCR sequence derives from an adult with an advanced solid tumor such as melanoma, head and neck, liver or kidney cancer. The V call is TRBV4-3, the J call TRBJ2-1; TRBD2 matches at 10 bases. The CDR3 region is CASSQGDSGGPYNEQFF. The CDR3, as DNA: TGCGCCAGCAGCCAAGGTGATAGCGGGGGGCCATACAATGAGCAGTTCTTC.